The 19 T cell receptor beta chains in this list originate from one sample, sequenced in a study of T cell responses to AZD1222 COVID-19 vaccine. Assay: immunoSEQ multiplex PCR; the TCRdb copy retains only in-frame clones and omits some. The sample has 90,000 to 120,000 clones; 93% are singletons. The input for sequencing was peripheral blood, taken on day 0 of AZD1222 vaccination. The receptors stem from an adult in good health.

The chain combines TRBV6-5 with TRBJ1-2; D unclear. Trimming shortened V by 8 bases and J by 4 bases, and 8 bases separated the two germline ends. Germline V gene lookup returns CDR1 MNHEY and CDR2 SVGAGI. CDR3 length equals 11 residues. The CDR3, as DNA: TGTGCCAGCTACGGCTTCTATGGCTACACCTTC. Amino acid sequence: CASYGFYGYTF.

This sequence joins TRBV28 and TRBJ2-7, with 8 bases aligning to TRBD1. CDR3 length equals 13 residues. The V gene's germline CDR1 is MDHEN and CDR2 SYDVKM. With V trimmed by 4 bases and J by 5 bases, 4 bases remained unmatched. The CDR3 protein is CASSSPTGDEQYF. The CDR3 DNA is TGTGCCAGCAGTTCCCCGACAGGGGACGAGCAGTACTTC.

The CDR3 nucleotides read TGTGCTAGTGGTTTGGCTCTAGCGGGAGGGATTATCTACGAGCAGTACTTC. Amino acid sequence: CASGLALAGGIIYEQYF. The chain has TRBV12-5 and TRBJ2-7, with 12 bases identical to TRBD2. CDR1 is LGHNT and CDR2 is FRNRAP in the germline V gene. The CDR3 extends over 17 amino acids. Germline trimming cut 1 base from V and 3 bases from J; bases unmatched to any gene: 7. The whole variable domain, filled in from reference TRBV12-5 and TRBJ2-7, reads DARVTQTPRHKVTEMGQEVTMRCQPILGHNTVFWYRQTMMQGLELLAYFRNRAPLDDSGMPKDRFSAEMPDATLATLKIQPSEPRDSAVYFCASGLALAGGIIYEQYFGPGTRLTVT.

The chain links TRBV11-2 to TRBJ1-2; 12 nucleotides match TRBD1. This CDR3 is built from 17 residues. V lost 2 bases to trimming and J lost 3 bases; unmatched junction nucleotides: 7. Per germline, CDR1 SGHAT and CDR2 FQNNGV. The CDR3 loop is CASSLNAGQGAHYGYTF. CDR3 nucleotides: TGTGCCAGCAGCTTAAACGCGGGACAGGGGGCCCACTATGGCTACACCTTC.

In DNA form, the CDR3 reads TGTGCCAGCAGTTACAGTAGGTCAGGACTTTACGAGCAGTACTTC. This gives the protein CASSYSRSGLYEQYF. The chain uses TRBV6-7 and TRBJ2-7; a possible D gene is TRBD2 (5 bases). TRBV6-7 is classed as an ORF, of uncertain function. V lost 2 bases to trimming and J lost 4 bases, with 15 bases between them. This CDR3 has 15 amino acids.

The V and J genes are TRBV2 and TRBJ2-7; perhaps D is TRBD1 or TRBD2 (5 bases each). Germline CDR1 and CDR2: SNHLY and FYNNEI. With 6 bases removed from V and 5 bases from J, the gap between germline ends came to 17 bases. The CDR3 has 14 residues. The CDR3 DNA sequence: TGTGCCAGCAGCGGCCTGGGACCCCAGGACGAGCAGTACTTC. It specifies CASSGLGPQDEQYF.

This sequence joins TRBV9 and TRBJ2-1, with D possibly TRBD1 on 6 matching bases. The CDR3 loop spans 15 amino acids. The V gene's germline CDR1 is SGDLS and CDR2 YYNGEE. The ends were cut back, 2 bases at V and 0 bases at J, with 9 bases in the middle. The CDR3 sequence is CASSVGTNSYNEQFF. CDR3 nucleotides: TGTGCCAGCAGCGTTGGGACAAACTCCTACAATGAGCAGTTCTTC.

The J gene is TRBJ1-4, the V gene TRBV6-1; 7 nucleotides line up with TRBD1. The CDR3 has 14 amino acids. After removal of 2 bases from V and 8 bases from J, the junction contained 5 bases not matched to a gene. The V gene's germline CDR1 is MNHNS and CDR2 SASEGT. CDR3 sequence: CASSEPSQGEKLFF. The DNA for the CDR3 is TGTGCCAGCAGTGAACCCTCACAGGGGGAAAAACTGTTTTTT.

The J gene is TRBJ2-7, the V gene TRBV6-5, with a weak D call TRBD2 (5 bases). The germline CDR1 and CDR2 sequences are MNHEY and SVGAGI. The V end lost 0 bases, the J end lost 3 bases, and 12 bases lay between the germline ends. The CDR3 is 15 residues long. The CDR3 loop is CASSYSRGWGYEQYF. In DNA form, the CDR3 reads TGTGCCAGCAGTTACTCGCGAGGGTGGGGCTACGAGCAGTACTTC.

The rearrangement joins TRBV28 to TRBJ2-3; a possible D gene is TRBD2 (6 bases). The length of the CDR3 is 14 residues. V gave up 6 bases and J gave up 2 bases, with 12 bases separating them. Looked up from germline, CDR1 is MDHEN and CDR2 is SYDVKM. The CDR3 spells CASRTGTYTDTQYF. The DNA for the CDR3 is TGTGCCAGCAGAACCGGGACTTACACAGATACGCAGTATTTT.

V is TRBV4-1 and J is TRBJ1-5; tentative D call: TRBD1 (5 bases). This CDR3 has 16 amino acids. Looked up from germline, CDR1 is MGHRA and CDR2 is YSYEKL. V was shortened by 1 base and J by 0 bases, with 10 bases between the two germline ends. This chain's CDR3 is CASSQVWGDSNQPQHF. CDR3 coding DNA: TGCGCCAGCAGCCAAGTTTGGGGCGATAGCAATCAGCCCCAGCATTTT.

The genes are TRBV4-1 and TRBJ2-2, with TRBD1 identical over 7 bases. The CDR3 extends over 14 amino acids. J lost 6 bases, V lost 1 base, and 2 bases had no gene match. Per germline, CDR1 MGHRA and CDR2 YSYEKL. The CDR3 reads CASSQGQGAGELFF. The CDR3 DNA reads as TGCGCCAGCAGCCAAGGACAGGGCGCCGGGGAGCTGTTTTTT.

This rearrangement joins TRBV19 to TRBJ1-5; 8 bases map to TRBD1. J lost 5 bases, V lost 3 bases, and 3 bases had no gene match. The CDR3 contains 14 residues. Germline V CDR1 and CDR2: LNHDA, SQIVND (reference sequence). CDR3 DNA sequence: TGTGCCAGTAGTATGTTCAGGGGGCATCAGCCCCAGCATTTT. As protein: CASSMFRGHQPQHF.

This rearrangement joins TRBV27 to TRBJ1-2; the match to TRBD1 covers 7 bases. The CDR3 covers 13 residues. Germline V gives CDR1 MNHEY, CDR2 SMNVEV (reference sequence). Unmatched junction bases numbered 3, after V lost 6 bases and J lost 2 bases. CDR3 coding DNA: TGTGCCAGCAGCTTGACAGGGAACTATGGCTACACCTTC. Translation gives CASSLTGNYGYTF.

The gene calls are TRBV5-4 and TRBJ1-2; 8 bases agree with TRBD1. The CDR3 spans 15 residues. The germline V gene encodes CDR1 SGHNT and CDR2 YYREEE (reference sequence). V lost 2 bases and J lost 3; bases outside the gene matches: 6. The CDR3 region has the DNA TGTGCCAGCAGCTTTATGGACAGGGAGGACTATGGCTACACCTTC. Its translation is CASSFMDREDYGYTF.

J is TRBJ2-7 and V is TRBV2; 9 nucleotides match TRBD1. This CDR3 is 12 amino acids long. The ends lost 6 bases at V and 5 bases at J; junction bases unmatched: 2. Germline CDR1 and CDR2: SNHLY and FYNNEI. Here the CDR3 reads CASSGQGNEQYF. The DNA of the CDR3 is TGTGCCAGCAGCGGACAGGGGAACGAGCAGTACTTC.

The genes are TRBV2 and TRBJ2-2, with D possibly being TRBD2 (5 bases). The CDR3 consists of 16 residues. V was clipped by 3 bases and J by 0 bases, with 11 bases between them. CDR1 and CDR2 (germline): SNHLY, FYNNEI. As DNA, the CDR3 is TGTGCCAGCAGTGAGAGGGCTCACGCGAACACCGGGGAGCTGTTTTTT. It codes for CASSERAHANTGELFF. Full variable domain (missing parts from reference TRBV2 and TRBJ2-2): EPEVTQTPSHQVTQMGQEVILRCVPISNHLYFYWYRQILGQKVEFLVSFYNNEISEKSEIFDDQFSVERPDGSNFTLKIRSTKLEDSAMYFCASSERAHANTGELFFGEGSRLTVL.

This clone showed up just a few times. The chain's CDR3 is CASKREVWSGELFF. The DNA of the CDR3 is TGTGCCAGCAAGCGGGAGGTATGGAGCGGGGAGCTGTTTTTT. The gene calls are TRBV9 and TRBJ2-2; 9 positions agree with TRBD2. Germline V gives CDR1 SGDLS, CDR2 YYNGEE. This CDR3 has 14 residues. V shed 6 bases and J 7 bases; nucleotides not matched to a gene: 7.

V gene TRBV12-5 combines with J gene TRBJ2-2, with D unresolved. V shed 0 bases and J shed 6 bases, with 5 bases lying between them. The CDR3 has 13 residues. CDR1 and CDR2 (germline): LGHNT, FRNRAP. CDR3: CASGLVAPGELFF. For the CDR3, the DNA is TGTGCTAGTGGTTTGGTAGCCCCCGGGGAGCTGTTTTTT.